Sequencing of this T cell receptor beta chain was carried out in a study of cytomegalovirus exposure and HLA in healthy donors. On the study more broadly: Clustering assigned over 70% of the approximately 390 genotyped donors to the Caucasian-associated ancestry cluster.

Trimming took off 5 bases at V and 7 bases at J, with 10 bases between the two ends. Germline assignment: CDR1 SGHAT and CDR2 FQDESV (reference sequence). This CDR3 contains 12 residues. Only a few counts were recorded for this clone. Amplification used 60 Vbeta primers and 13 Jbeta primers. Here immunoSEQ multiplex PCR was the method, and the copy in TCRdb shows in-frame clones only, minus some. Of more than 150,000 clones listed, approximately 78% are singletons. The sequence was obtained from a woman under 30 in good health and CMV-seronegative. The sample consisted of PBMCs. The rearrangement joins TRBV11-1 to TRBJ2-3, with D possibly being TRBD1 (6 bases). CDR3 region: CASSHRDNTQYF. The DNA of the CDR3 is TGTGCCAGCAGCCACCGGGACAATACGCAGTATTTT.